This T cell receptor beta chain was sequenced in a study of T cell repertoires in cytomegalovirus infection. General study findings and limits: Across the ex vivo response, the dominant clonotypes were HLA-C-restricted CMV-specific TCR beta clonotypes.

This clonotype has only a few counts. Its antigen is unknown. TCRdb ran MiXCR on the reads and lists one entry per CDR3 protein. The table lists 200,000 to 300,000 distinct CDR3 sequences, over 8% of them singletons. Between the trimmed V and J ends, which lost 0 bases and 2 bases, there was a span of 17 bases. Germline V lookup: CDR1 DFQATT, CDR2 SNEGSKA (reference sequence). The CDR3 is 17 amino acids. Source material: PBMCs. The chain uses TRBV20-1 and TRBJ1-5, with D perhaps TRBD1 (6 bases). The TCR was taken from a human donor in good health (CMV status not recorded). Some clones in this sample may be carry-over from other donors' samples. CDR3 sequence (DNA): TGCAGTGCTAGAGATGGGAAGGGGGGGGGAGGCAATCAGCCCCAGCATTTT. Its translation: CSARDGKGGGGNQPQHF.